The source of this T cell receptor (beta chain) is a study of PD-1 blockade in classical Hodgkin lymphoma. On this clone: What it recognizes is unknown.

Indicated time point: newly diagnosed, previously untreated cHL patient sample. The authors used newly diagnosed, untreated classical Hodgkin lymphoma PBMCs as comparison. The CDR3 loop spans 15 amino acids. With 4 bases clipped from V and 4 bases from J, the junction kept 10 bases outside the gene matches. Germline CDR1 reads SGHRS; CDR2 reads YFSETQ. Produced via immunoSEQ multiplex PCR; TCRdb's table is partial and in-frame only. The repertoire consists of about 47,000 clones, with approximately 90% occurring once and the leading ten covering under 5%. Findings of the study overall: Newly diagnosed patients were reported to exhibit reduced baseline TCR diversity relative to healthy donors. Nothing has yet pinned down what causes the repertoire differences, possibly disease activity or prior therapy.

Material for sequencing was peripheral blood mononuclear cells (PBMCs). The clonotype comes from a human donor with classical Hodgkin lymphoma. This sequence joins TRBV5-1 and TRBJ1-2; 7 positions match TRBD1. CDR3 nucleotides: TGCGCCAGCAGCGCCGCGACAGGGAAAGGCTATGGCTACACCTTC. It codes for CASSAATGKGYGYTF. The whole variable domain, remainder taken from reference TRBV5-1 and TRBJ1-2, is KAGVTQTPRYLIKTRGQQVTLSCSPISGHRSVSWYQQTPGQGLQFLFEYFSETQRNKGNFPGRFSGRQFSNSRSEMNVSTLELGDSALYLCASSAATGKGYGYTFGSGTRLTVV.